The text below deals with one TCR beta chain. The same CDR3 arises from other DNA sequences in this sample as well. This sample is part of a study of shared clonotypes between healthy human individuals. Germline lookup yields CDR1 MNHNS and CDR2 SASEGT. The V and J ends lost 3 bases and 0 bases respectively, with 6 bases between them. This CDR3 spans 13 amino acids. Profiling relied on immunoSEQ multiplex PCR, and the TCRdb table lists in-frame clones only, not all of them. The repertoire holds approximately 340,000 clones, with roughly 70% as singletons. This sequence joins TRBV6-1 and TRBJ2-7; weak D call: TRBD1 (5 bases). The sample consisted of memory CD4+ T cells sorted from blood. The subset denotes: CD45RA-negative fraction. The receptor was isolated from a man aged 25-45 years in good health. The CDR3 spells CASSDRVSYEQYF. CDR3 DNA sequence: TGTGCCAGCAGTGACAGGGTCTCCTACGAGCAGTACTTC.